These 6 T cell receptor beta chains share one sample of origin, sequenced in a study of cytomegalovirus exposure and HLA in healthy donors. The PCR ran on 60 Vbeta and 13 Jbeta primers. Sequencing used immunoSEQ multiplex PCR; TCRdb keeps in-frame clones, though not all of them. The sample lists under 200,000 clones, approximately 84% occurring once. The specimen sequenced was PBMCs. These receptors were collected from a woman in her fifties or sixties in good health and CMV-seropositive.

The rearrangement uses TRBV7-9 and TRBJ1-4; D not resolved. The CDR3 extends over 14 amino acids. Germline CDR1 SEHNR, CDR2 FQNEAQ (reference sequence). Trimming removed 3 bases at V and 5 bases at J, with 10 bases between. The CDR3 protein is CASSFSRENEKLFF. In nucleotides, the CDR3 is TGTGCCAGCAGCTTTTCACGGGAGAATGAAAAACTGTTTTTT.

V gene TRBV5-1 combines with J gene TRBJ2-5; 9 bases align to TRBD1. Germline V lookup: CDR1 SGHRS, CDR2 YFSETQ. J lost 4 bases, V lost 0 bases, and 7 bases had no gene match. The CDR3 consists of 16 residues. The CDR3 DNA follows: TGCGCCAGCAGCTTGGCTGGACAGGGGTCGCGAGAGACCCAGTACTTC. Translated: CASSLAGQGSRETQYF.

This clone appeared once. The chain couples TRBV14 to TRBJ2-7, with 7 bases matching TRBD2. CDR3 length: 16 residues. Germline assignment: CDR1 SGHDN and CDR2 FVKESK. V shed 4 bases, J shed 3 bases, and the junction held 12 bases outside the gene matches. The CDR3 spells CASSPRPGTIVYEQYF. The DNA of the CDR3 is TGTGCCAGCAGCCCTAGGCCTGGGACTATCGTCTACGAGCAGTACTTC.

The chain combines TRBV15 with TRBJ2-2; D perhaps matches TRBD1 (6 bases). This CDR3 region has 18 residues. The V gene lost 0 bases and the J gene lost 0 bases, with 14 bases spanning the gap. CDR1 is LNHNV, CDR2 YYDKDF, per germline (reference sequence). CDR3 nucleotide sequence: TGTGCCACCAGCAGAGACTACCCAGGGGTTACGAACACCGGGGAGCTGTTTTTT. Translating gives CATSRDYPGVTNTGELFF.

The chain links TRBV7-3 to TRBJ1-1; D perhaps matches TRBD1 (5 bases). CDR3 length: 13 amino acids. Germline V lookup: CDR1 SGHTA, CDR2 FQGTGA. The V gene lost 5 bases and the J gene lost 3 bases, with 10 bases spanning the gap. CDR3 DNA: TGTGCCAGCAGCACTGACAGTGACACTGAAGCTTTCTTT. It translates to CASSTDSDTEAFF.

The rearrangement joins TRBV6-6 to TRBJ1-1, with 7 bases matching TRBD1. Germline CDR1 reads MNHNY; CDR2 reads SVGAGI (reference sequence). The CDR3 spans 15 residues. Unmatched junction bases numbered 9, after V lost 7 bases and J lost 1 base. CDR3 nucleotides: TGTGCCAGCACCGATATTCGGACAGGGAACACTGAAGCTTTCTTT. Its protein is CASTDIRTGNTEAFF.